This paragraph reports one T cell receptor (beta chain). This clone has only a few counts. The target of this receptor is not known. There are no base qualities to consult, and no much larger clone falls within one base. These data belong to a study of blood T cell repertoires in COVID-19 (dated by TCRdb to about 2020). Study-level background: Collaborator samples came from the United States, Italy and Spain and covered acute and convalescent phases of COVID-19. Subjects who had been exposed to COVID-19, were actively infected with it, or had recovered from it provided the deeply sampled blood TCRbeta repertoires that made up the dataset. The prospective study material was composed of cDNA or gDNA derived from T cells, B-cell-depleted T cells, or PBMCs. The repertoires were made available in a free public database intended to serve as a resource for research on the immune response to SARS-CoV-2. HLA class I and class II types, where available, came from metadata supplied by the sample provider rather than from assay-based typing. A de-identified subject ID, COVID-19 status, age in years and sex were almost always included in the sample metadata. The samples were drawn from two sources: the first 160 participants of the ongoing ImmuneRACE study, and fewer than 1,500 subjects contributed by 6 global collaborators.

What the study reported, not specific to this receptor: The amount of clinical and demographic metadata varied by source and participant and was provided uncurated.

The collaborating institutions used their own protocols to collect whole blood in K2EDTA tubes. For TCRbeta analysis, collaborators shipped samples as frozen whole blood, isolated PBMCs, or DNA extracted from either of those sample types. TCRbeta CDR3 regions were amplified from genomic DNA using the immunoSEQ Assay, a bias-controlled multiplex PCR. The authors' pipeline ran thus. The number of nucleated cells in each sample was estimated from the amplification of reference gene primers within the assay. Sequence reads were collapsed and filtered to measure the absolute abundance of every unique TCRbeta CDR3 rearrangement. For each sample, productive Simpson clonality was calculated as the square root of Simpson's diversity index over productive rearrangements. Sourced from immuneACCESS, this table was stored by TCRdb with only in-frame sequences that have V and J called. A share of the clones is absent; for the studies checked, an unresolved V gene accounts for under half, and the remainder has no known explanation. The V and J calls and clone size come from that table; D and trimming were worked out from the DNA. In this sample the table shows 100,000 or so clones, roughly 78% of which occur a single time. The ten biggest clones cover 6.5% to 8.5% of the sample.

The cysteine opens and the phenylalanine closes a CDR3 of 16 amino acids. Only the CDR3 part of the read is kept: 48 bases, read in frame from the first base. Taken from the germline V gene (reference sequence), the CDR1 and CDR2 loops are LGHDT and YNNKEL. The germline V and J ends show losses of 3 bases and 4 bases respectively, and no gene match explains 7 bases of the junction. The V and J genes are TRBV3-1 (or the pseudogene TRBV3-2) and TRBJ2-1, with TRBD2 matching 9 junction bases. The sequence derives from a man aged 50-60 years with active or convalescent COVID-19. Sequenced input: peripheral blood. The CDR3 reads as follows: CASSQARSGGYNEQFF. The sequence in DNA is TGTGCCAGCAGCCAGGCTCGAAGCGGGGGGTACAATGAGCAGTTCTTC.